This T cell receptor beta chain was identified during a study of T-cell reconstitution after alpha-beta-depleted transplantation in children. Study-wide points: As was reported, about two months after transplant, alpha-beta T cells came from several hundred expanded graft clones. At the one-year point after transplant, T-cell counts and TCRbeta diversity were found to come mostly from T cells that had been newly produced. Some patients' high day-60 TCRbeta diversity was traced to surviving recipient T cells and thymic progenitors.

The germline V gene has CDR1 SEHNR and CDR2 FQNEAQ (reference sequence). V lost 2 bases and J lost 7, with 12 bases in between. The CDR3 spans 13 residues. This clonotype has at least ten counts. Its antigen is unknown. Unique molecular identifiers featured in how the TCRbeta library was prepared. TCRdb re-analysed the PCR reads in MiXCR, keeping a single row per CDR3 protein. The sample lists roughly 30,000 distinct CDR3 sequences, 6.4% occurring once. The chain uses TRBV7-9 and TRBJ2-7; D unclear. The starting material was peripheral blood, obtained 60 days after TCRalphabeta/CD19-depleted stem cell transplant. This TCR derives from a child less than two years old who had a stem cell transplant for acute myeloid leukemia, so the T cells may come from the graft donor. The CDR3: CASSLIQQGEQYF. DNA for the CDR3: TGTGCCAGCAGCTTAATTCAACAAGGGGAGCAGTACTTC.